This T cell receptor beta chain was sequenced for a study of blood T cell repertoires in COVID-19. CDR1 and CDR2 (germline): SGHTA, FQGNSA. Trimming cost V 2 bases and J 1 base; bases outside gene matches: 7. This CDR3 spans 16 amino acids. Per the original data handling: Researchers report that nucleated cell counts were estimated from reference gene primer amplification. Generated by immunoSEQ multiplex PCR, the TCRdb table keeps only in-frame clones and is missing some. That table gives V, J and clone size, and the DNA gave D and trimming. The table lists some 59,000 clones, about four fifths of them singletons.

Sequencing input: peripheral blood. This chain links TRBV7-2 with TRBJ2-5; TRBD2 matches at 7 bases. This TCR came from a woman in her sixties or seventies with acute or convalescent COVID-19. The CDR3 protein is CASSLYTGGTQETQYF. CDR3 in DNA: TGTGCCAGCAGCTTATATACGGGGGGAACCCAAGAGACCCAGTACTTC.